This TCR beta chain was sequenced in a study of CD8+ T cells in alopecia areata. Study-level information: Dosing spanned 6 to 18 months on tofacitinib, then 6 months off drug.

Treatment reported: oral pan-JAK inhibitor, 5-10 mg twice daily. Isolated RNA was reverse transcribed into cDNA used as the sequencing template. Repertoires were generated with immunoSEQ multiplex PCR, while TCRdb's copy carries only in-frame clones and drops some. The data show fewer than 200,000 clones, about 54% seen once. CDR1 MNHEY and CDR2 SMNVEV come from the germline V gene (reference sequence). The CDR3 totals 13 residues. Trimming at V came to 6 bases and at J to 0 bases, leaving 2 bases not matched to a gene. The rearrangement joins TRBV27 to TRBJ2-7; 7 nucleotides align to TRBD1. Material: CD4+ T cells sorted from blood, obtained at approximately week 60, from a patient treated with tofacitinib. This sequence originates from a human donor with alopecia areata. The CDR3 DNA follows: TGTGCCAGCAGAAGACAGGGCTCCTACGAGCAGTACTTC. Its translation is CASRRQGSYEQYF.